Below, 21 T cell receptor beta chains from the same sample are listed, as sequenced in a study of T cell changes during pregnancy in multiple sclerosis. TCRdb's table, derived via immunoSEQ multiplex PCR, lists solely in-frame clones and lacks some. The sample has about 36,000 clones, over 75% seen once. Sequencing was performed on CD8+ T cells from peripheral blood mononuclear cells, taken in the third trimester of pregnancy. The source of these receptors is a female donor with multiple sclerosis, enrolled in a pregnancy study.

This clone has only one observation. The chain is built from TRBV11-1 and TRBJ2-5; D gene unclear. V lost 3 bases and J 5 bases, leaving 19 bases between the germline ends. Per germline, CDR1 SGHAT and CDR2 FQDESV (reference sequence). The CDR3 has 16 amino acids. This CDR3 reads CASSFATPLLSETQYF. CDR3 bases: TGTGCCAGCAGCTTCGCGACTCCCCTGCTTTCTGAGACCCAGTACTTC.

The count of this clone is one. The chain employs TRBV7-9 and TRBJ1-4; a weak D match, TRBD1 (5 bases). Germline-derived CDR1 and CDR2 are SEHNR and FQNEAQ (reference sequence). Trimming stripped 2 bases from V and 4 bases from J, with 8 bases between. The CDR3 spans 14 residues. The CDR3 loop is CASSLSGFNEKLFF. CDR3 bases: TGTGCCAGCAGCTTATCAGGGTTTAATGAAAAACTGTTTTTT.

The chain employs TRBV13 and TRBJ2-7; 7 bases line up with TRBD1. CDR1 and CDR2 from the germline V gene are PRHDT and FYEKMQ (reference sequence). V shed 5 bases and J 6 bases; nucleotides not matched to a gene: 13. This CDR3 is 15 amino acids long. As DNA, the CDR3 is TGTGCCAGCAGCCCGGGACGCCCAGGGGGTTTCGAGCAGTACTTC. Its translation is CASSPGRPGGFEQYF.

V usage is TRBV6-5 and J usage is TRBJ1-4; TRBD1 agrees at 10 bases. From germline, CDR1 is MNHEY and CDR2 SVGAGI. The V gene end was trimmed by 4 bases and the J gene end by 8 bases; junction bases not matched to a gene: 10. The length of the CDR3 is 16 residues. This chain's CDR3 is CASSSSGTGEVEKLFF. CDR3 nucleotides: TGTGCCAGCAGTTCGTCGGGGACAGGGGAGGTCGAAAAACTGTTTTTT.

The genes are TRBV6-1 and TRBJ1-2; a weak D match, TRBD1 (5 bases). This CDR3 has 14 residues. The V gene lost 4 bases and the J gene lost 7 bases, with 16 bases spanning the gap. CDR1 MNHNS and CDR2 SASEGT come from the germline V gene. CDR3 residues: CASSGVPGWFGYTF. The CDR3 nucleotides read TGTGCCAGCAGTGGGGTGCCAGGGTGGTTTGGCTACACCTTC.

The rearrangement links TRBV14 to TRBJ2-5; the D gene is possibly TRBD1 (5 bases). The germline V gene encodes CDR1 SGHDN and CDR2 FVKESK. This CDR3 spans 16 amino acids. The V end was cut by 0 bases, the J end by 0 bases, with 11 bases between. The CDR3 spells CASSQDMQGYQETQYF. CDR3 DNA sequence: TGTGCCAGCAGCCAAGATATGCAGGGCTACCAAGAGACCCAGTACTTC.

This chain joins TRBV19 and TRBJ1-2; 7 bases map to TRBD1. Per germline, CDR1 LNHDA and CDR2 SQIVND (reference sequence). This CDR3 region has 12 residues. The junction had 3 bases not matched to a gene; V was cut back by 4 bases and J by 7 bases. CDR3 sequence: CASSTQGVGYTF. CDR3 coding DNA: TGTGCCAGTAGTACCCAGGGGGTTGGCTACACCTTC.

The chain has TRBV7-3 and TRBJ2-7; the D is unclear. There are 16 residues in the CDR3. V was pared by 1 base and J by 0 bases, with 13 bases between. Germline CDR1 is SGHTA and CDR2 is FQGTGA. The CDR3: CASSLRSTASSYEQYF. In DNA, the CDR3 is TGTGCCAGCAGCTTAAGGTCTACTGCGAGCTCCTACGAGCAGTACTTC.

J is TRBJ1-1 and V is TRBV18; no clear D gene. The CDR3 is made up of 14 amino acids. V gave up 3 bases and J gave up 3 bases, with 11 bases separating them. Per the germline V gene, CDR1 is KGHSH and CDR2 is LQKENI. CDR3 sequence: CASSPFRGYTEAFF. The CDR3 DNA follows: TGTGCCAGCTCACCTTTTCGGGGTTACACTGAAGCTTTCTTT.

The rearrangement links TRBV11-2 to TRBJ2-7; 13 bases line up with TRBD2. The ends lost 6 bases at V and 1 base at J; junction bases unmatched: 3. The CDR3 contains 15 residues. Germline V gene sequence: CDR1 SGHAT, CDR2 FQNNGV. CDR3 in DNA: TGTGCCAGCAGATGGGGACTAGCGGGATCCTACGAGCAGTACTTC. Its translation: CASRWGLAGSYEQYF.

This clone was seen more than once but under ten times. This chain joins TRBV9 and TRBJ1-1, with D maybe TRBD1 (6 bases). V dropped 0 bases and J dropped 3 bases, with 9 bases sitting between them. The CDR3 is 14 amino acids. Per the germline V gene, CDR1 is SGDLS and CDR2 is YYNGEE. This CDR3 reads CASSVDQGYTEAFF. In DNA form, the CDR3 reads TGTGCCAGCAGCGTAGACCAGGGGTACACTGAAGCTTTCTTT.

The gene calls are TRBV19 and TRBJ1-1; D is perhaps TRBD1 (5 bases). The V end was cut by 1 base, the J end by 7 bases, with 7 bases between. Looked up from germline, CDR1 is LNHDA and CDR2 is SQIVND (reference sequence). This CDR3 is built from 12 residues. The CDR3 here is CASSIGGGEAFF. In DNA, the CDR3 is TGTGCCAGTAGTATAGGGGGGGGTGAAGCTTTCTTT.

V gene TRBV5-1 combines with J gene TRBJ2-7; TRBD2 might be the D (5 bases). Looked up from germline, CDR1 is SGHRS and CDR2 is YFSETQ. The ends were cut back, 0 bases at V and 3 bases at J, with 13 bases in the middle. CDR3 length: 15 amino acids. The chain's CDR3 is CASSLAKEGSYEQYF. The CDR3 DNA follows: TGCGCCAGCAGCTTGGCCAAGGAAGGGAGCTACGAGCAGTACTTC.

The chain joins TRBV2 to TRBJ2-7; 9 positions agree with TRBD2. CDR3 length: 16 residues. The ends lost 1 base at V and 0 bases at J; junction bases unmatched: 4. In germline, CDR1 is SNHLY, CDR2 FYNNEI. The CDR3 DNA reads TGTGCCAGCAGTGAAGAAGTAGCGGGGGACTCCTACGAGCAGTACTTC. Translating it yields CASSEEVAGDSYEQYF.

The chain is built from TRBV29-1 and TRBJ2-7; 11 bases map to TRBD2. CDR1 and CDR2 from the germline V gene are SQVTM and ANQGSEA. The CDR3 extends over 14 amino acids. V dropped 3 bases and J dropped 3; count of bases not matched to a gene: 4. The chain's CDR3 is CSVEEGTSGYEQYF. The CDR3 DNA reads as TGCAGCGTTGAGGAAGGGACTAGCGGCTACGAGCAGTACTTC.

The chain links TRBV4-3 to TRBJ1-1; D not certain. The CDR3 covers 15 residues. Germline V gene data show CDR1 as LGHNA and CDR2 as YSLEER. Trimming cost V 0 bases and J 3 bases, with 11 bases left between them. The CDR3 here is CASSQDPGVDTEAFF. The CDR3 coding sequence is TGCGCCAGCAGCCAAGATCCCGGGGTTGACACTGAAGCTTTCTTT.

CDR3 in DNA: TGCGCCAGCAGCGCGACTAGCGGGGGAAGTCCAGATACGCAGTATTTT. This translates into CASSATSGGSPDTQYF. This chain uses TRBV4-3 with TRBJ2-3, with 12 bases fitting TRBD2. The length of the CDR3 is 16 residues. J lost 4 bases, V lost 5 bases, and 7 bases had no gene match. CDR1 and CDR2 (germline): LGHNA, YSLEER.

V usage is TRBV27 and J usage is TRBJ1-4; the D is unclear. V was shortened by 11 bases and J by 4 bases, with 14 bases between the two germline ends. CDR1 and CDR2 from the germline V gene are MNHEY and SMNVEV (reference sequence). The CDR3 is 13 residues long. The CDR3 sequence is CASKPRNNEKLFF. CDR3 nucleotides: TGTGCCTCCAAGCCGCGGAATAATGAAAAACTGTTTTTT.

V and J are TRBV7-7 and TRBJ2-1, with 10 bases fitting TRBD2. The CDR3 spans 15 residues. CDR1 is SSHAT, CDR2 FNYEAQ, per germline (reference sequence). J was trimmed by 7 bases and V by 1 base; bases with no gene match: 4. The DNA for the CDR3 is TGTGCCAGCAGCTTAGACAGCGGGGGGGGAAATGAGCAGTTCTTC. Amino acid sequence: CASSLDSGGGNEQFF.

The gene calls are TRBV11-2 and TRBJ2-7; D is perhaps TRBD1 (5 bases). Germline CDR1 SGHAT, CDR2 FQNNGV. Trimming took off 3 bases at V and 2 bases at J, with 14 bases between the two ends. The CDR3 consists of 15 residues. CDR3 residues: CASSFGQGFAYEQYF. CDR3 sequence (DNA): TGTGCCAGCAGCTTTGGCCAGGGTTTTGCCTACGAGCAGTACTTC.

The chain employs TRBV6-6 and TRBJ1-1, with D unresolved. Between the trimmed V and J ends, which lost 0 bases and 1 base, there was a span of 9 bases. The V gene's germline CDR1 is MNHNY and CDR2 SVGAGI (reference sequence). CDR3 length: 15 amino acids. CDR3 in DNA: TGTGCCAGCAGTTACTCTTACGGGGAGAACACTGAAGCTTTCTTT. This sequence encodes CASSYSYGENTEAFF.